This T cell receptor beta chain derives from a study of T cell responses to AZD1222 COVID-19 vaccine. By share, this clone counts as medium-sized (0.01 to 0.1%). Its antigen is undetermined. Findings and limits, study-wide: Without day 14 samples, only post-peak T cell repertoires were studied. Most donors were white British, females outnumbered males, and clonal diversity was possibly underestimated.

V lost 5 bases and J 4 bases, leaving 9 bases between the germline ends. This CDR3 has 13 amino acids. Per the germline V gene, CDR1 is SEHNR and CDR2 is FQNEAQ (reference sequence). Here immunoSEQ multiplex PCR was the method, and the copy in TCRdb shows in-frame clones only, minus some. The table shows under 25,000 clones, with 84% occurring only once. The receptor was isolated from an adult who received the AZD1222 COVID-19 vaccine. The V gene is TRBV7-9, the J gene TRBJ2-4; D may be TRBD1 or TRBD2 (5 bases each). Sequencing was performed on peripheral blood, taken 28 days after the second AZD1222 dose. CDR3 DNA sequence: TGTGCCAGCAGCCGGGACCCTAAAAACATTCAGTACTTC. It is translated as CASSRDPKNIQYF.